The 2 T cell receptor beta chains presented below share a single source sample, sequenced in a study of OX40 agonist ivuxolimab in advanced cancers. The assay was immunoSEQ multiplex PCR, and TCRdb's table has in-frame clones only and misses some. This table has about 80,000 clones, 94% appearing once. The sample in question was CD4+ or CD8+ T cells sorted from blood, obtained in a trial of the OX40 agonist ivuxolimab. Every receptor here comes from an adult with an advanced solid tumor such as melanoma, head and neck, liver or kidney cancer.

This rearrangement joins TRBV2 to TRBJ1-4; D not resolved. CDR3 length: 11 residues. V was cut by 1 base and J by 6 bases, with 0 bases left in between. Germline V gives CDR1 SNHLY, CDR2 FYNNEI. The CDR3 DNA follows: TGTGCCAGCAGTGAAGATGAAAAACTGTTTTTT. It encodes CASSEDEKLFF.

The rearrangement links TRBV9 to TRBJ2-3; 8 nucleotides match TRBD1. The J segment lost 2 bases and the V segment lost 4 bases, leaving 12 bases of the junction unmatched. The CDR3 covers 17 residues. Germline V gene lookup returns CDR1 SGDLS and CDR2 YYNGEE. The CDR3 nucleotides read TGTGCCAGCAGCACGAGCTTGGACAGGGTTTCCACAGATACGCAGTATTTT. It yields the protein CASSTSLDRVSTDTQYF. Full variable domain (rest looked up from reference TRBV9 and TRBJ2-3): DSGVTQTPKHLITATGQRVTLRCSPRSGDLSVYWYQQSLDQGLQFLIQYYNGEERAKGNILERFSAQQFPDLHSELNLSSLELGDSALYFCASSTSLDRVSTDTQYFGPGTRLTVL.